These 32 T cell receptor beta chains came from one sample sequenced in a study of blood T cells in healthy people across ages. Primers used in a second PCR of roughly 6 to 12 cycles were a sample-barcoded 5' primer and a J-beta primer mix. TCRdb reprocessed the 5' RACE reads via MiXCR and lists one record per CDR3 protein. The sample records about 840,000 distinct CDR3 sequences, 25% to 35% being singletons. In addition, the sample was reused for a study of T cells of mothers and their children.

The material sequenced was blood. Receptors were obtained from a woman in her thirties or forties in good health.

This rearrangement joins TRBV7-3 to TRBJ1-2; maybe TRBD1 (5 bases). Trimming took 10 bases from V and 2 from J, leaving 11 bases between them. Germline CDR1 and CDR2: SGHTA and FQGTGA. This CDR3 has 12 residues. This CDR3 reads CATRQWNYGYTF. The CDR3 DNA reads as TGTGCCACTAGACAGTGGAACTATGGCTACACCTTC.

The chain's CDR3 is CASSSGASYGYTF. The CDR3, as DNA: TGTGCCAGCAGTTCTGGGGCCAGCTATGGCTACACCTTC. This rearrangement joins TRBV27 to TRBJ1-2; a possible D gene is TRBD1 (5 bases). Germline lookup yields CDR1 MNHEY and CDR2 SMNVEV (reference sequence). V lost 4 bases to trimming and J lost 4 bases, with 10 bases between them. The CDR3 has 13 residues.

This clonotype came up a few times. This chain links TRBV7-2 with TRBJ2-5; possible D gene TRBD1, 5 bases. The CDR3 runs to 13 residues. Germline V gene data show CDR1 as SGHTA and CDR2 as FQGNSA. V lost 5 bases and J lost 4, with 11 bases in between. CDR3 DNA sequence: TGTGCCAGCAGCCGGCCCCAGGGAGAGACCCAGTACTTC. The encoded protein is CASSRPQGETQYF.

This clonotype was seen a handful of times. The chain employs TRBV18 and TRBJ1-1; D might be TRBD1 (6 bases). This CDR3 is built from 15 residues. Looked up from germline, CDR1 is KGHSH and CDR2 is LQKENI. Trimming removed 1 base from V and 8 bases from J, with 17 bases in between. In DNA, the CDR3 is TGTGCCAGCTCACCACGGGACATCCAGACGGGAGAAGCTTTCTTT. Encoded protein: CASSPRDIQTGEAFF.

This clonotype came up a few times. The chain links TRBV10-3 to TRBJ2-7; the D is unclear. Trimming shortened V by 4 bases and J by 4 bases, and 8 bases separated the two germline ends. This CDR3 spans 12 amino acids. The germline V gene has CDR1 ENHRY and CDR2 SYGVKD. The CDR3 sequence: CAISGADYEQYF. In DNA, the CDR3 is TGTGCCATCAGTGGGGCAGATTACGAGCAGTACTTC.

This clonotype occurred many times. The chain carries TRBV30 and TRBJ1-2; D is possibly TRBD1 (5 bases). V was trimmed by 5 bases and J by 8 bases, leaving 12 bases between them. The CDR3 runs 11 residues. The germline gives CDR1 GTSNPN, CDR2 SVGIG (reference sequence). The CDR3 coding sequence is TGTGCCTGGGGGCTGGGACTGGGCTACACCTTC. It specifies CAWGLGLGYTF.

The chain couples TRBV28 to TRBJ2-2, with a possible D match to TRBD2 (6 bases). Germline assignment: CDR1 MDHEN and CDR2 SYDVKM. The germline V and J ends were trimmed by 7 bases and 0 bases, with 12 bases remaining between them. The CDR3 is made up of 15 amino acids. In nucleotides, the CDR3 is TGTGCCAGCATTTCGCGGGGCGCGAACACCGGGGAGCTGTTTTTT. This sequence encodes CASISRGANTGELFF.

This chain links TRBV28 with TRBJ2-4; D is uncertain. Looked up from germline, CDR1 is MDHEN and CDR2 is SYDVKM. This CDR3 spans 11 amino acids. Deletions cut 5 bases from V and 13 bases from J, with 12 bases between. The CDR3 here is CASSPLQEQYF. In DNA, the CDR3 is TGTGCCAGCAGTCCCCTACAAGAGCAGTACTTC.

The DNA for the CDR3 is TGCGCCAGCAGCCGAAGGACTAGCGGAGATACGCAGTATTTT. Translating it yields CASSRRTSGDTQYF. The chain uses TRBV5-1 and TRBJ2-3, with 10 bases aligning to TRBD2. The germline gives CDR1 SGHRS, CDR2 YFSETQ. The CDR3 has 14 amino acids. The ends lost 4 bases at V and 5 bases at J; junction bases unmatched: 4.

This clonotype was counted only a few times. V usage is TRBV5-1 and J usage is TRBJ2-2; 10 nucleotides line up with TRBD1. This CDR3 has 14 amino acids. CDR1 is SGHRS and CDR2 is YFSETQ in the germline V gene. With V trimmed by 6 bases and J by 6 bases, 5 bases remained unmatched. The CDR3 DNA follows: TGCGCCAGCATCAGGGACAGGGGACCCGGGGAGCTGTTTTTT. It specifies CASIRDRGPGELFF.

Many counts were recorded for this clonotype. The chain recombines TRBV20-1 with TRBJ2-1, with 7 bases matching TRBD2. J gave up 5 bases and V 3 bases, and 10 bases lay outside the gene matches. The CDR3 length is 15 residues. The germline V gene has CDR1 DFQATT and CDR2 SNEGSKA (reference sequence). CDR3 loop: CSARPASGENNEQFF. CDR3 sequence (DNA): TGCAGTGCTAGGCCGGCTAGCGGAGAAAACAATGAGCAGTTCTTC.

This clonotype appeared a few times. This chain joins TRBV7-2 and TRBJ2-5, with 8 bases matching TRBD1. CDR1 is SGHTA and CDR2 is FQGNSA in the germline V gene. With 8 bases clipped from V and 5 bases from J, the junction kept 16 bases outside the gene matches. CDR3 length: 16 amino acids. The CDR3 loop reads CASADYSGGWGETQYF. The DNA for the CDR3 is TGTGCCAGCGCCGACTACTCAGGGGGCTGGGGGGAGACCCAGTACTTC.

In this sample, this clonotype turned up many times. The chain combines TRBV29-1 with TRBJ2-5; 11 bases align to TRBD2. Germline CDR1 and CDR2: SQVTM and ANQGSEA. V was pared by 7 bases and J by 5 bases, with 6 bases of the junction left unmatched. The length of the CDR3 is 13 residues. Here the CDR3 reads CSGGTSGWETQYF. CDR3 sequence (DNA): TGCAGCGGAGGGACTAGCGGTTGGGAGACCCAGTACTTC.

On this clonotype itself: At one boundary the junction diverges from the germline segment, which might be a read error. The chain couples TRBV4-1 to TRBJ2-4; D remains unclear. The CDR3 runs 15 residues. Germline V gene lookup returns CDR1 MGHRA and CDR2 YSYEKL. This CDR3 reads CASSQDVEKPNIQYF. CDR3 DNA sequence: TGTGCCAGCAGCCAAGATGTGGAGAAGCCAAACATTCAGTACTTC.

This chain connects TRBV5-1 to TRBJ2-1, with 13 bases identical to TRBD2. The CDR3 is 19 amino acids. Germline trimming cut 3 bases from V and 7 bases from J; bases unmatched to any gene: 16. The germline V gene encodes CDR1 SGHRS and CDR2 YFSETQ. In DNA, the CDR3 is TGCGCCAGCAGCTGGACGACAGGGACGTCGACTAGCGGGGGGAATGAGCAGTTCTTC. As protein: CASSWTTGTSTSGGNEQFF.

In this sample, this clonotype turned up a few times. The chain employs TRBV11-2 and TRBJ1-4; unclear D gene. V lost 5 bases, J lost 8 bases, and 15 bases lay in between. CDR3 length equals 14 residues. Germline V gene data show CDR1 as SGHAT and CDR2 as FQNNGV. The CDR3 coding sequence is TGTGCCAGCAGCCCAGATATGAGATTCGAAAAACTGTTTTTT. As protein: CASSPDMRFEKLFF.

There are many counts of this clonotype. This CDR3 is CSAGGGYEQYF. CDR3 coding DNA: TGCAGTGCCGGAGGGGGGTACGAGCAGTACTTC. The chain joins TRBV20-1 to TRBJ2-7, with D tentatively TRBD1 or TRBD2 (6 bases each). V was pared by 6 bases and J by 4 bases, with 10 bases between. CDR3 length equals 11 residues. Germline-derived CDR1 and CDR2 are DFQATT and SNEGSKA (reference sequence).

This chain joins TRBV4-3 and TRBJ1-2; D is unresolved. Between the trimmed V and J ends, which lost 0 bases and 7 bases, there was a span of 12 bases. The CDR3 spans 14 residues. Germline CDR1 is LGHNA and CDR2 is YSLEER. The CDR3 region has the DNA TGCGCCAGCAGCCAAGATCTCCGCCTTAGTGGCTACACCTTC. Encoded protein: CASSQDLRLSGYTF.

This clonotype showed up many times. V is TRBV5-5 and J is TRBJ2-7; 8 bases align to TRBD1. This CDR3 region has 14 residues. The V gene's germline CDR1 is SGHKS and CDR2 YYEKEE (reference sequence). Trimming removed 6 bases from V and 3 bases from J; junction bases left unmatched: 8. CDR3 sequence reads: CASTQGTGGYEQYF. The CDR3 DNA reads TGTGCCAGCACCCAAGGGACAGGAGGCTACGAGCAGTACTTC.

The rearrangement uses TRBV5-1 and TRBJ2-7; a weak D match, TRBD2 (6 bases). Germline V lookup: CDR1 SGHRS, CDR2 YFSETQ. This CDR3 has 15 amino acids. The germline V and J ends were trimmed by 3 bases and 4 bases, with 17 bases remaining between them. This chain's CDR3 is CASSSMGGLLYEQYF. CDR3 in DNA: TGCGCCAGCAGCTCCATGGGAGGATTACTGTACGAGCAGTACTTC.

A few counts support this clonotype. This chain joins TRBV18 and TRBJ2-1, with D hard to call. The germline V gene encodes CDR1 KGHSH and CDR2 LQKENI. Trimming took 10 bases from V and 5 from J, leaving 12 bases between them. This CDR3 has 12 residues. The CDR3 region is CATSVAHNEQFF. DNA for the CDR3: TGTGCCACCTCCGTGGCCCACAATGAGCAGTTCTTC.

This chain's CDR3 is CASSSATTNEQFF. The CDR3 nucleotides read TGTGCCAGCAGTTCTGCAACTACCAATGAGCAGTTCTTC. V and J are TRBV28 and TRBJ2-1; D ambiguous. Trimming stripped 4 bases from V and 6 bases from J, with 10 bases between. Germline V gene data show CDR1 as MDHEN and CDR2 as SYDVKM. This CDR3 region has 13 residues.

This chain joins TRBV28 and TRBJ1-4; D possibly corresponds to TRBD1 (5 bases). Trimming pared 3 bases from V and 8 bases from J, leaving 13 bases between. Germline CDR1 and CDR2: MDHEN and SYDVKM. The CDR3 sequence is 14 residues long. CDR3 bases: TGTGCCAGCAGTTTCTTTCAGGGAGGGGAAAAACTGTTTTTT. This codes for CASSFFQGGEKLFF.

The genes are TRBV29-1 and TRBJ2-6; either TRBD1 or TRBD2 may fit D (5 bases each). There are 16 residues in the CDR3. Trimming took off 4 bases at V and 0 bases at J, with 13 bases between the two ends. Germline CDR1 is SQVTM and CDR2 is ANQGSEA. The CDR3 here is CSVGGRRSSGANVLTF. CDR3 sequence (DNA): TGCAGCGTTGGGGGACGGCGGAGCTCTGGGGCCAACGTCCTGACTTTC.

CDR3 nucleotides: TGCAGTGCTAGAGGGTTGCGGGCCTACAATGAGCAGTTCTTC. Encoded protein: CSARGLRAYNEQFF. V usage is TRBV20-1 and J usage is TRBJ2-1; D is perhaps TRBD2 (5 bases). This CDR3 spans 14 amino acids. CDR1 and CDR2 from the germline V gene are DFQATT and SNEGSKA (reference sequence). Trimming took 1 base from V and 2 from J, leaving 9 bases between them.

At least ten counts were recorded for this clonotype. The gene calls are TRBV6-2 or TRBV6-3 and TRBJ2-7, with TRBD1 as a possible D gene (5 bases). The CDR3 consists of 17 residues. The germline V gene encodes CDR1 MNHEY and CDR2 SVGEGT. Trimming stripped 7 bases from V and 3 bases from J, with 25 bases between. The CDR3 here is CASTSHQESRAFYEQYF. The CDR3 nucleotides read TGTGCCAGCACCTCACACCAAGAGAGCAGGGCCTTCTACGAGCAGTACTTC.

This clonotype was found a few times. The rearrangement joins TRBV14 to TRBJ2-7; 8 bases fit TRBD1. CDR1 is SGHDN and CDR2 is FVKESK in the germline V gene. The CDR3 loop spans 15 amino acids. J gave up 0 bases and V 4 bases, and 5 bases lay outside the gene matches. This CDR3 reads CASSLSDRDSYEQYF. The CDR3 bases are TGTGCCAGCAGCCTCTCGGACAGGGACTCCTACGAGCAGTACTTC. Full variable domain (missing parts from reference TRBV14 and TRBJ2-7): EAGVTQFPSHSVIEKGQTVTLRCDPISGHDNLYWYRRVMGKEIKFLLHFVKESKQDESGMPNNRFLAERTGGTYSTLKVQPAELEDSGVYFCASSLSDRDSYEQYFGPGTRLTVT.

This clonotype was seen more than once but under ten times. V usage is TRBV5-1 and J usage is TRBJ2-2; perhaps TRBD2 as D (5 bases). The V and J ends lost 1 base and 6 bases respectively, with 10 bases between them. From germline, CDR1 is SGHRS and CDR2 YFSETQ. This CDR3 has 14 amino acids. CDR3 sequence reads: CASSLSGSPGELFF. DNA of the CDR3: TGCGCCAGCAGCTTGTCGGGGTCGCCCGGGGAGCTGTTTTTT.

The chain combines TRBV15 with TRBJ2-3; 8 bases line up with TRBD2. The CDR3 is 16 amino acids. V was pared by 0 bases and J by 5 bases, with 7 bases of the junction left unmatched. CDR1 and CDR2 (germline): LNHNV, YYDKDF (reference sequence). The chain's CDR3 is CATSREAGGEVDTQYF. The CDR3 nucleotides are TGTGCCACCAGCAGAGAGGCGGGGGGCGAGGTAGATACGCAGTATTTT.

The genes are TRBV2 and TRBJ2-3; maybe TRBD2 (6 bases). Trimming cost V 7 bases and J 0 bases, with 20 bases left between them. Looked up from germline, CDR1 is SNHLY and CDR2 is FYNNEI. The length of the CDR3 is 17 residues. The CDR3 protein is CASTRRGTFTSTDTQYF. In nucleotides, the CDR3 is TGTGCCAGCACCCGAAGAGGGACTTTTACTAGCACAGATACGCAGTATTTT.

There are many counts of this clonotype. The chain links TRBV12-3 or TRBV12-4 to TRBJ1-5; 7 bases align to TRBD1. V trimming: 5 bases; J trimming: 4 bases; junction bases outside the gene matches: 11. The CDR3 totals 16 residues. In DNA form, the CDR3 reads TGTGCCAGCAGTCTCACTACAGGGGTTGGGAATCAGCCCCAGCATTTT. Its translation is CASSLTTGVGNQPQHF.

The chain links TRBV18 to TRBJ2-5, with 7 bases lining up with TRBD1. Per germline, CDR1 KGHSH and CDR2 LQKENI. The CDR3 is 15 amino acids. Losses at the gene ends were 4 bases for V and 0 bases for J; bases not matched to a gene: 5. CDR3 in amino acids: CASSRTGTDQETQYF. Here the CDR3 DNA reads TGTGCCAGCTCACGGACCGGGACAGACCAAGAGACCCAGTACTTC.